The 19 T cell receptor beta chains reported below all come from one sample, sequenced in a study of CD8 T cells in ankylosing spondylitis. The study's findings and limits: A TCR beta motif of 7 or 8 highly homologous variants appeared characteristic of ankylosing spondylitis blood.

TCRdb processed the 5' RACE reads anew with MiXCR; each CDR3 protein has one entry. The sample has around 430,000 distinct CDR3 sequences; 15% to 20% are singletons. Their specific antigens are unknown. The sample consisted of blood, either unsorted or a sorted T cell fraction (not recorded which). The receptors derive from a male donor with ankylosing spondylitis.

This clonotype was observed a few times. In nucleotides, the CDR3 is TGTGCCAGCAGTCAATTAGGGTCAGGGGGCACCTCCTCTGGAAACACCATATATTTT. Its translation: CASSQLGSGGTSSGNTIYF. V and J are TRBV3-1 and TRBJ1-3, with TRBD1 identical over 8 bases. This CDR3 region has 19 residues. V dropped 6 bases and J dropped 0; count of bases not matched to a gene: 16. The germline V gene has CDR1 LGHDT and CDR2 YNNKEL (reference sequence).

The chain carries TRBV5-1 and TRBJ1-1; 9 bases are a match to TRBD1. The germline V gene has CDR1 SGHRS and CDR2 YFSETQ. After removal of 2 bases from V and 3 bases from J, the junction contained 8 bases not matched to a gene. This CDR3 region has 16 residues. Written as DNA, the CDR3 is TGCGCCAGCAGCTTAGGACAGGGGAGGATATACACTGAAGCTTTCTTT. Its translation is CASSLGQGRIYTEAFF.

The chain couples TRBV30 to TRBJ2-2, with 8 bases aligning to TRBD2. The germline V gene encodes CDR1 GTSNPN and CDR2 SVGIG (reference sequence). V shed 8 bases and J 1 base; nucleotides not matched to a gene: 12. The CDR3 contains 16 residues. The CDR3 DNA is TGTGCCCGCACCCGGGAGGGGCCCTGGAACACCGGGGAGCTGTTTTTT. This gives the protein CARTREGPWNTGELFF.

This clonotype has just a few counts. This chain joins TRBV5-6 and TRBJ2-1; 15 nucleotides match TRBD2. The CDR3 extends over 18 amino acids. The V gene's germline CDR1 is SGHDT and CDR2 YYEEEE. V lost 3 bases to trimming and J lost 2 bases; unmatched junction nucleotides: 6. The DNA of the CDR3 is TGTGCCAGCAGCTACGGACTAGCGGGGGGGTCAACCTACAATGAGCAGTTCTTC. It translates to CASSYGLAGGSTYNEQFF.

V is TRBV25-1 and J is TRBJ2-1; D is possibly TRBD2 (5 bases). CDR1 and CDR2 from the germline V gene are MGHDK and SYGVNS. With 6 bases removed from V and 6 bases from J, the gap between germline ends came to 12 bases. The CDR3 has 13 amino acids. CDR3 residues: CASRNGGGNEQFF. The CDR3 bases are TGTGCCAGCAGAAATGGAGGCGGCAATGAGCAGTTCTTC.

The V and J genes are TRBV6-5 and TRBJ1-2; D might be TRBD1 (5 bases). This CDR3 contains 15 residues. V dropped 0 bases and J dropped 1 base, with 9 bases sitting between them. CDR1 is MNHEY and CDR2 is SVGAGI in the germline V gene. CDR3 coding DNA: TGTGCCAGCAGTTACTCGGTTCAGGGTAACTATGGCTACACCTTC. As protein: CASSYSVQGNYGYTF.

The genes are TRBV12-3 or TRBV12-4 and TRBJ2-3; TRBD2 might be the D (5 bases). V lost 0 bases and J 2 bases, leaving 9 bases between the germline ends. The length of the CDR3 is 15 residues. Here the CDR3 reads CASSLALVSTDTQYF. The DNA of the CDR3 is TGTGCCAGCAGTTTAGCACTAGTGTCCACAGATACGCAGTATTTT.

This chain uses TRBV3-1 with TRBJ1-4; perhaps TRBD1 as D (6 bases). Deletions cut 5 bases from V and 8 bases from J, with 9 bases between. This CDR3 spans 12 amino acids. Germline V gene data show CDR1 as LGHDT and CDR2 as YNNKEL (reference sequence). The CDR3 DNA reads as TGTGCCAGCAGCGGCGGGGGCGAAAAACTGTTTTTT. Encoded protein: CASSGGGEKLFF.

The table lists this clonotype with a few counts. This chain links TRBV10-3 with TRBJ1-1, with D unclear. The CDR3 runs to 16 residues. V was pared by 4 bases and J by 4 bases, with 19 bases between. In germline, CDR1 is ENHRY, CDR2 SYGVKD. The CDR3 bases are TGTGCCATCAGTGGGGGTCTTTCTAGGGTGGGCACTGAAGCTTTCTTT. Translation gives CAISGGLSRVGTEAFF.

The V and J genes are TRBV10-3 and TRBJ2-7; D is unclear. The germline V gene encodes CDR1 ENHRY and CDR2 SYGVKD. Trimming took off 4 bases at V and 0 bases at J, with 4 bases between the two ends. The CDR3 runs 12 residues. CDR3 residues: CAISALSYEQYF. For the CDR3, the DNA is TGTGCCATCAGTGCGCTCTCCTACGAGCAGTACTTC.

The chain combines TRBV20-1 with TRBJ2-1; TRBD2 matches at 14 bases. Germline V gene data show CDR1 as DFQATT and CDR2 as SNEGSKA (reference sequence). The CDR3 extends over 16 amino acids. V lost 0 bases and J lost 9; bases outside the gene matches: 7. The CDR3 sequence: CSARDRLAGGRGEQFF. The CDR3 DNA sequence: TGCAGTGCTAGAGATAGACTAGCGGGGGGGCGTGGTGAGCAGTTCTTC.

This clonotype was seen more than once but under ten times. One end of the junction varies from germline; a read error may be responsible. The rearrangement links TRBV15 to TRBJ1-5; D is ambiguous. CDR3 size: 15 residues. Germline assignment: CDR1 LNHNV and CDR2 YYDKDF (reference sequence). The CDR3 protein is CATRRDTGWDQPQHF. The DNA for the CDR3 is TGTGCCACCAGAAGAGACACGGGGTGGGATCAGCCCCAGCATTTT.

The rearrangement uses TRBV6-1 and TRBJ1-1; D unclear. The CDR3 has 12 amino acids. Germline V gene sequence: CDR1 MNHNS, CDR2 SASEGT. V was clipped by 2 bases and J by 3 bases, with 4 bases between them. CDR3 sequence: CASSEMYTEAFF. In nucleotides, the CDR3 is TGTGCCAGCAGTGAAATGTACACTGAAGCTTTCTTT.

This clonotype was recorded a few times. The gene calls are TRBV6-5 and TRBJ1-1; D ambiguous. Between the trimmed V and J ends, which lost 2 bases and 1 base, there was a span of 11 bases. The germline V gene has CDR1 MNHEY and CDR2 SVGAGI. This CDR3 comprises 15 residues. The DNA for the CDR3 is TGTGCCAGCAGTTACGGGAGTATGGGGAACACTGAAGCTTTCTTT. Its translation: CASSYGSMGNTEAFF.

In its sample, this clonotype was seen a few times. J is TRBJ2-3 and V is TRBV28, with a tentative D call TRBD2 (5 bases). The CDR3 loop spans 15 amino acids. V was shortened by 9 bases and J by 1 base, with 17 bases between the two germline ends. The germline gives CDR1 MDHEN, CDR2 SYDVKM. In DNA, the CDR3 is TGTGCCAGTGCCACTCTAGCAGGACGCACAGATACGCAGTATTTT. Translation: CASATLAGRTDTQYF.

The chain uses TRBV12-3 or TRBV12-4 and TRBJ2-2, with 8 nucleotides matching TRBD1. The CDR3 runs 16 residues. The J segment lost 3 bases and the V segment lost 7 bases, leaving 10 bases of the junction unmatched. CDR3 sequence: CASNPGTGHYTGELFF. Written as DNA, the CDR3 is TGTGCCAGCAACCCCGGGACAGGACATTACACCGGGGAGCTGTTTTTT.

This clonotype was picked up many times. The V and J genes are TRBV5-1 and TRBJ2-7; D is unclear. V lost 4 bases and J lost 3, with 17 bases in between. Germline-derived CDR1 and CDR2 are SGHRS and YFSETQ. CDR3 size: 15 residues. The chain's CDR3 is CASSKRLGQDYEQYF. The CDR3 DNA follows: TGCGCCAGCAGCAAACGCCTAGGCCAAGACTACGAGCAGTACTTC.

The chain is built from TRBV11-2 and TRBJ2-2, with 11 bases that match TRBD1. After removal of 6 bases from V and 7 bases from J, the junction contained 7 bases not matched to a gene. The CDR3 loop spans 15 amino acids. Germline CDR1 reads SGHAT; CDR2 reads FQNNGV. This CDR3 reads CASRIRGQGDGELFF. Here the CDR3 DNA reads TGTGCCAGCAGGATAAGGGGACAGGGGGACGGGGAGCTGTTTTTT.

This clonotype was seen a few times. This chain links TRBV4-2 with TRBJ2-3; 12 positions match TRBD2. Germline CDR1 LGHNA, CDR2 YNFKEQ. This CDR3 has 14 residues. J was trimmed by 7 bases and V by 6 bases; bases with no gene match: 5. The CDR3 sequence: CASSPGLAGYTQYF. CDR3 DNA: TGTGCCAGCAGTCCCGGACTAGCGGGGTATACGCAGTATTTT.